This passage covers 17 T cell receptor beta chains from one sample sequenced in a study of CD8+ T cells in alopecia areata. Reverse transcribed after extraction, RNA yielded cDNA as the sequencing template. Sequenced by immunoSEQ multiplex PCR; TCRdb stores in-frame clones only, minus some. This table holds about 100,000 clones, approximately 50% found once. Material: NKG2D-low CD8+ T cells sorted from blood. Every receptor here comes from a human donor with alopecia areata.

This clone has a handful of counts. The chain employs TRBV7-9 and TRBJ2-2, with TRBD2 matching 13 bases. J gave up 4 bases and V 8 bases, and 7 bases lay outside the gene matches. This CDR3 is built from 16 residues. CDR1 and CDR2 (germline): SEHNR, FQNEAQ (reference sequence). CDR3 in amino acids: CASGLAGAAGTGELFF. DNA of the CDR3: TGTGCCAGCGGACTAGCGGGGGCCGCGGGCACCGGGGAGCTGTTTTTT.

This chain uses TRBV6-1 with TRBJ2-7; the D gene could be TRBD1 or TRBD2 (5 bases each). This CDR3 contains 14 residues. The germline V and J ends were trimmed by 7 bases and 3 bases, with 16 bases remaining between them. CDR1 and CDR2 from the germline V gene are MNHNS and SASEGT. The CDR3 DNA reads TGTGCCAGCATCTTGTCCCGGGGCCGCTACGAGCAGTACTTC. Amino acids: CASILSRGRYEQYF.

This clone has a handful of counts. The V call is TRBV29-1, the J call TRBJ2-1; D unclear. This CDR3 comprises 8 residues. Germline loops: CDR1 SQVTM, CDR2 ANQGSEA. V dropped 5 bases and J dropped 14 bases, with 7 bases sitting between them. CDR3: CSVSEKFF. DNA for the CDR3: TGCAGCGTTTCCGAGAAGTTCTTC.

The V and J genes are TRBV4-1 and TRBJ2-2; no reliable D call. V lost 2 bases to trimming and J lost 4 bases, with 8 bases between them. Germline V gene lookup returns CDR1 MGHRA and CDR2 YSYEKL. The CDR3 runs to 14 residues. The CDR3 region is CASSQIQSTGELFF. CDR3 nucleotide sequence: TGCGCCAGCAGCCAAATTCAGAGCACCGGGGAGCTGTTTTTT.

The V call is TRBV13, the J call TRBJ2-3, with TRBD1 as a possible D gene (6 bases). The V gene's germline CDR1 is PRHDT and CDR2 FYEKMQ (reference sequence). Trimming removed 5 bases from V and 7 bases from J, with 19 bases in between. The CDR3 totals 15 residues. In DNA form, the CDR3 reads TGTGCCAGCAGCCCAGGGGTTGGACACACCAATACGCAGTATTTT. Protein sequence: CASSPGVGHTNTQYF.

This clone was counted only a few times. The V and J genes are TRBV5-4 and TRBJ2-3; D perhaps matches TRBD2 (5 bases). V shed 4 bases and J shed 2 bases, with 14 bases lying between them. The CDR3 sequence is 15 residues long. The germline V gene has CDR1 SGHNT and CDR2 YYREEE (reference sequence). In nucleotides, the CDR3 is TGTGCCAGCAGCGGGCCCGGACGGGACACAGATACGCAGTATTTT. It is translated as CASSGPGRDTDTQYF.

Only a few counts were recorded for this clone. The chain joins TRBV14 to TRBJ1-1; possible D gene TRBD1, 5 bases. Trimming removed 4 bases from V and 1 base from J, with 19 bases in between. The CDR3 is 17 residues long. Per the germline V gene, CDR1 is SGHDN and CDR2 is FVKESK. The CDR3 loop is CASSRTFGAQWNTEAFF. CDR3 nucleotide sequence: TGTGCCAGCAGCCGGACCTTCGGGGCACAGTGGAACACTGAAGCTTTCTTT.

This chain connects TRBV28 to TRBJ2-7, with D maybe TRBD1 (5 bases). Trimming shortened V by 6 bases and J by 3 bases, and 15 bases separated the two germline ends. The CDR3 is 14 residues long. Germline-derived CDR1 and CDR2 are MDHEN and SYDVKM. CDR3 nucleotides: TGTGCCAGCAGCCCCAAGCGTGACAGCTACGAGCAGTACTTC. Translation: CASSPKRDSYEQYF.

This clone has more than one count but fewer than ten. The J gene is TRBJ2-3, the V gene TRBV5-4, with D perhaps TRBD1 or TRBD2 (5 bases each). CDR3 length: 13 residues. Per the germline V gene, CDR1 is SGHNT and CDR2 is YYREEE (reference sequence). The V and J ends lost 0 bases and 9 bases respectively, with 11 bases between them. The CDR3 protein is CASSLEQGVTQYF. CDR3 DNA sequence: TGTGCCAGCAGCTTGGAGCAGGGAGTGACGCAGTATTTT.

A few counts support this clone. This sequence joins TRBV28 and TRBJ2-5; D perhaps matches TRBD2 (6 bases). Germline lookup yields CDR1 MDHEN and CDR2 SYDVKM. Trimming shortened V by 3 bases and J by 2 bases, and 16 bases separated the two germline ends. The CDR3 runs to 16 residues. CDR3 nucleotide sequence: TGTGCCAGCAGTTTTTACGGGGGATCCGAACAAGAGACCCAGTACTTC. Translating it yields CASSFYGGSEQETQYF.

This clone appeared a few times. This CDR3 is CSVEIVAVDRGEQFF. The CDR3 DNA sequence: TGCAGCGTTGAAATCGTAGCGGTCGACCGGGGTGAGCAGTTCTTC. V usage is TRBV29-1 and J usage is TRBJ2-1, with TRBD2 as a possible D gene (6 bases). Trimming left V 2 bases short and J 9 bases short, with 20 bases between. This CDR3 contains 15 residues. Germline CDR1 SQVTM, CDR2 ANQGSEA.

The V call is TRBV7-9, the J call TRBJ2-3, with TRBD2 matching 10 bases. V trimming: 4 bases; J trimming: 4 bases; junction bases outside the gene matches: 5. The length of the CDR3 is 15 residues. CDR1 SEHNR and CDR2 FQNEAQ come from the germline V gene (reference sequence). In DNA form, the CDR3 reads TGTGCCAGCAGCTCAGCGGGAGGGCCGCCAGATACGCAGTATTTT. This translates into CASSSAGGPPDTQYF.

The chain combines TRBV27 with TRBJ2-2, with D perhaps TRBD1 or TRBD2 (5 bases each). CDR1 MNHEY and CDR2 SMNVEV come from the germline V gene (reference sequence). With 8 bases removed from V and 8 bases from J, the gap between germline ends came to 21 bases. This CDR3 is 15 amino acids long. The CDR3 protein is CASRYLSGTQGELFF. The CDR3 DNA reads TGTGCCAGCCGATATTTAAGTGGGACCCAGGGGGAGCTGTTTTTT.

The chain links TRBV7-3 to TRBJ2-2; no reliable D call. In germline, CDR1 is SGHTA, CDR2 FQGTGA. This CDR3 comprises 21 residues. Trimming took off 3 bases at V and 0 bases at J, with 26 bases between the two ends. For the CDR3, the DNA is TGTGCCAGCAGCTTTCCCGGGTCACACGGTTCCCCTACCTCGAACACCGGGGAGCTGTTTTTT. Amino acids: CASSFPGSHGSPTSNTGELFF.

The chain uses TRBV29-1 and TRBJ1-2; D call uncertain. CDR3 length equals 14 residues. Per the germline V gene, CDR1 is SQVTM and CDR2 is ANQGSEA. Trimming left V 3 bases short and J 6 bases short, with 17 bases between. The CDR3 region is CSVEGQPGDDGYTF. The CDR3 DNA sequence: TGCAGCGTTGAGGGCCAGCCCGGGGATGATGGCTACACCTTC.

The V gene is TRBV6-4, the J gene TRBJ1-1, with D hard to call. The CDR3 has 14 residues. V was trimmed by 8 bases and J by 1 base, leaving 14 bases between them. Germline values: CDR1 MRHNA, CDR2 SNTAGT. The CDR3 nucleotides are TGTGCCAGCGTGAAAGGAATGACGAACACTGAAGCTTTCTTT. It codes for CASVKGMTNTEAFF.

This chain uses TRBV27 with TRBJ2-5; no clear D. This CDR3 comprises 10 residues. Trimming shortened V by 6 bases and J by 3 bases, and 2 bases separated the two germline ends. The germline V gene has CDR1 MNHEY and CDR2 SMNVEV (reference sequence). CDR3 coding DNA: TGTGCCAGCAGAGAAGAGACCCAGTACTTC. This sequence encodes CASREETQYF.